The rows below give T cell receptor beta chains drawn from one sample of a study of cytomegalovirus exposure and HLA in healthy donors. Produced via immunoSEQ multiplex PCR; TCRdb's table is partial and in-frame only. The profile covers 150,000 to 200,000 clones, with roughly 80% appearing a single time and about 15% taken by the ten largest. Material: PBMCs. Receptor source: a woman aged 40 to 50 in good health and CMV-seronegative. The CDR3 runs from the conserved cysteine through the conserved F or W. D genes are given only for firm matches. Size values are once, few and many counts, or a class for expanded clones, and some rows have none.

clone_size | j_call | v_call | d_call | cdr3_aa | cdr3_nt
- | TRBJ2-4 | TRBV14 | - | CASSRDLRGNIQYF | TGTGCCAGCAGCCGCGACCTCAGGGGCAACATTCAGTACTTC
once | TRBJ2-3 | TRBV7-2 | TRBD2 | CASSGVGSGGTDTQYF | TGTGCCAGCAGCGGAGTGGGTAGCGGGGGCACAGATACGCAGTATTTT
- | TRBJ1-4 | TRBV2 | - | CASQGRGDEKLFF | TGTGCCAGCCAGGGGAGGGGGGATGAAAAACTGTTTTTT
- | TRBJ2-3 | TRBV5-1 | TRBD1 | CASSPEGDSWTDTQYF | TGCGCCAGCAGCCCCGAAGGGGACAGTTGGACAGATACGCAGTATTTT
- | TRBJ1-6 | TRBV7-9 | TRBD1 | CASSTTGDSPLHF | TGTGCCAGCTCTACGACAGGGGATTCACCCCTCCACTTT
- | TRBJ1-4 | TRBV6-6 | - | CASSYLAGVFNEKLFF | TGTGCCAGCAGTTATCTCGCCGGGGTTTTTAATGAAAAACTGTTTTTT
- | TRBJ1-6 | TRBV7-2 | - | CASSLGWQGQDSPLHF | TGTGCCAGCAGCTTAGGGTGGCAGGGTCAGGACTCACCCCTCCACTTT
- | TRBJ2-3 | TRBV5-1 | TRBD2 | CASSWEWREGDTQYF | TGCGCCAGCAGCTGGGAGTGGAGGGAGGGTGATACGCAGTATTTT
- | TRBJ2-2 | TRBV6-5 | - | CASSYAQATGELFF | TGTGCCAGCAGTTACGCGCAGGCCACCGGGGAGCTGTTTTTT
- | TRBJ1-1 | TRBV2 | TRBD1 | CASSPTRDSEAFF | TGTGCCAGCAGCCCCACCCGGGACAGCGAAGCTTTCTTT
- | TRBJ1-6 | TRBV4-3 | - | CASSQGGNSPLHF | TGCGCCAGCAGCCAAGGGGGCAATTCACCCCTCCACTTT
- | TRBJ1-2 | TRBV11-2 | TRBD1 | CASSPGQGYGYTF | TGTGCCAGCAGTCCAGGACAGGGTTATGGCTACACCTTC
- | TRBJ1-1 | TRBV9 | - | CASSVGPLNTEAFF | TGTGCCAGCAGCGTCGGTCCCCTGAACACTGAAGCTTTCTTT
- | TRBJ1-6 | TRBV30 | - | CAWRGLSYNSPLHF | TGTGCCTGGAGGGGGCTATCCTATAATTCACCCCTCCACTTT
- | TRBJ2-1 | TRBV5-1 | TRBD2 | CASKSSGGPDNEQFF | TGCGCCAGCAAGAGCTCGGGGGGGCCGGACAATGAGCAGTTCTTC
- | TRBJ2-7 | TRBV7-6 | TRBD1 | CASSSGQVHSYEQYF | TGTGCCAGCAGCAGCGGACAGGTCCACTCCTACGAGCAGTACTTC
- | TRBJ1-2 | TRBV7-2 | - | CASSPRGSGRVYTF | TGTGCCAGCAGCCCACGGGGGAGCGGGAGGGTTTACACCTTC
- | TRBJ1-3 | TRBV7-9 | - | CASSLGPGDSGNTIYF | TGTGCCAGCAGCTTAGGGCCAGGGGACTCTGGAAACACCATATATTTT
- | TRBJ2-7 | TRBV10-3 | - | CAIRSFRGNEQYF | TGTGCCATCAGGAGTTTCCGCGGGAACGAGCAGTACTTC
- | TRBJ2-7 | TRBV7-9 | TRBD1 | CASSFDRVGAYEQYF | TGTGCCAGCAGCTTCGACAGGGTTGGAGCCTACGAGCAGTACTTC
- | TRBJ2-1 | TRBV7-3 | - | CASSSNRGNEQFF | TGTGCCAGCAGCTCCAACCGGGGGAATGAGCAGTTCTTC